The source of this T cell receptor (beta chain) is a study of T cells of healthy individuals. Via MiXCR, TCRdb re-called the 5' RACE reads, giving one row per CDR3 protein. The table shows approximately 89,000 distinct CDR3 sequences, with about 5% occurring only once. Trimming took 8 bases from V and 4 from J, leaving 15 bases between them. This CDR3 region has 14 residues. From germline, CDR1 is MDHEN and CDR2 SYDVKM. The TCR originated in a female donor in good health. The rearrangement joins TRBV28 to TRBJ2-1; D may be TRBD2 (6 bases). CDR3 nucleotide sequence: TGTGCCAGCCAGACGGGAGTTGGGTACAATGAGCAGTTCTTC. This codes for CASQTGVGYNEQFF.